This TCR beta chain was identified in a study of control samples from healthy donors and cancer patients. TCRdb's table, derived via immunoSEQ multiplex PCR, lists solely in-frame clones and lacks some. The table lists about 94,000 clones, approximately 90% of them singletons. The CDR3 length is 12 residues. V lost 6 bases and J 5 bases, leaving 10 bases between the germline ends. Germline V gene sequence: CDR1 MNHNY, CDR2 SVGAGI (reference sequence). Sample: blood. The chain employs TRBV6-6 and TRBJ2-5, with no clear D. The TCR sequence derives from a young woman in good health. This CDR3 is CASRLRAETQYF. Written as DNA, the CDR3 is TGTGCCAGCAGGCTGCGTGCGGAGACCCAGTACTTC.